This is a list of T cell receptor beta chains from one sample in a study of OX40 agonist ivuxolimab in advanced cancers. Some clones are missing from TCRdb's copy, which holds only in-frame ones; the method was immunoSEQ multiplex PCR. The table has around 140,000 clones, just over 90% seen once. Sequencing was performed on CD4+ or CD8+ T cells sorted from blood, taken in a trial of the OX40 agonist ivuxolimab. These receptors all stem from an adult with an advanced solid tumor such as melanoma, head and neck, liver or kidney cancer. The CDR3 runs from the conserved cysteine through the conserved F or W. The D gene is left open where the match is weak.

.,TRBV7-9,TRBJ1-4,CASSLGGSGVSTNEKLFF,TGTGCCAGCAGCTTAGGAGGCTCCGGGGTCTCAACTAATGAAAAACTGTTTTTT
.,TRBV2,TRBJ1-2,CASSDQGPNNYGYTF,TGTGCCAGCAGTGATCAGGGACCTAATAACTATGGCTACACCTTC
.,TRBV2,TRBJ1-3,CASSEVQVGNTIYF,TGTGCCAGCAGTGAAGTTCAGGTTGGAAACACCATATATTTT
.,TRBV7-9,TRBJ2-3,CASSLGAGGTDTQYF,TGTGCCAGCAGCTTAGGGGCAGGGGGCACAGATACGCAGTATTTT
.,TRBV9,TRBJ1-1,CASSVGIQGTEAFF,TGTGCCAGCAGCGTAGGGATCCAGGGGACTGAAGCTTTCTTT
.,TRBV18,TRBJ1-1,CASSPGYLNTEAFF,TGTGCCAGCTCACCGGGATACTTAAACACTGAAGCTTTCTTT
.,TRBV19,TRBJ1-1,CASSMDRRGNTEAFF,TGTGCCAGTAGTATGGATCGACGGGGGAACACTGAAGCTTTCTTT
TRBD1,TRBV7-9,TRBJ1-5,CASSLRRRTGLNQPQHF,TGTGCCAGCAGCCTGCGGCGGCGGACAGGTCTTAATCAGCCCCAGCATTTT
.,TRBV9,TRBJ2-7,CASSSSGTRSYEQYF,TGTGCCAGCAGCTCCTCCGGGACACGCTCCTACGAGCAGTACTTC
TRBD1,TRBV9,TRBJ1-2,CASSGTGTVFPNYGYTF,TGTGCCAGCAGCGGGACCGGGACAGTTTTCCCAAACTATGGCTACACCTTC
.,TRBV11-2,TRBJ2-5,CASSLDGQPAETQYF,TGTGCCAGCAGCTTAGACGGACAGCCGGCGGAGACCCAGTACTTC
.,TRBV28,TRBJ1-2,CATNTEGGYGYTF,TGTGCCACCAACACCGAGGGGGGCTATGGCTACACCTTC
.,TRBV7-2,TRBJ2-3,CASSFVTDTQYF,TGTGCCAGCAGCTTTGTCACAGATACGCAGTATTTT
.,TRBV4-1,TRBJ2-1,CASSRANYNEQFF,TGCGCCAGCAGCCGGGCGAATTACAATGAGCAGTTCTTC
TRBD1,TRBV6-6,TRBJ2-5,CASSYSGTDRDQYF,TGTGCCAGCAGTTACTCCGGGACAGACCGAGACCAGTACTTC
TRBD2,TRBV28,TRBJ2-3,CASSSGLAGGRSTDTQYF,TGTGCCAGCAGCTCTGGACTAGCGGGAGGTCGTAGCACAGATACGCAGTATTTT
TRBD2,TRBV5-4,TRBJ2-2,CASLTIGLAGVPTGELFF,TGTGCCAGCCTAACCATTGGACTAGCGGGAGTCCCCACCGGGGAGCTGTTTTTT
TRBD1,TRBV28,TRBJ1-5,CASSLYRGIEPQHF,TGTGCCAGCAGTTTATACAGGGGGATCGAGCCCCAGCATTTT
.,TRBV5-4,TRBJ1-1,CASSLGGNKEAFF,TGTGCCAGCAGCTTGGGAGGGAACAAGGAAGCTTTCTTT
.,TRBV4-2,TRBJ1-4,CASSQGLGRANEKLFF,TGTGCCAGCAGCCAAGGGCTTGGTAGGGCTAATGAAAAACTGTTTTTT
.,TRBV27,TRBJ2-5,CASSPQETQYF,TGTGCCAGCAGTCCACAAGAGACCCAGTACTTC
.,TRBV28,TRBJ2-3,CASSLPGADTQYF,TGTGCCAGCAGTTTACCTGGGGCAGATACGCAGTATTTT
TRBD1,TRBV7-9,TRBJ1-2,CASSLARTGGLTDGYTF,TGTGCCAGCAGCTTAGCCCGAACAGGGGGCCTTACTGATGGCTACACCTTC
TRBD1,TRBV7-8,TRBJ2-7,CASSFSGTVTYEQYF,TGTGCCAGCAGCTTCTCCGGGACAGTGACTTACGAGCAGTACTTC
.,TRBV15,TRBJ1-2,CATSRDGTTYGYTF,TGTGCCACCAGCAGAGACGGGACGACGTATGGCTACACCTTC
.,TRBV7-8,TRBJ1-2,CASSSPSVGHYGYTF,TGTGCCAGCAGCTCACCCAGCGTAGGGCACTATGGCTACACCTTC
TRBD2,TRBV5-1,TRBJ2-1,CASSLMTGGANNEQFF,TGCGCCAGCAGCTTGATGACGGGAGGAGCCAACAATGAGCAGTTCTTC
.,TRBV5-1,TRBJ1-1,CASSPWTERGTEAFF,TGCGCCAGCAGCCCCTGGACAGAAAGGGGCACTGAAGCTTTCTTT
TRBD2,TRBV11-3,TRBJ2-3,CASSLDGGGRTDTQYF,TGTGCCAGCAGCTTAGATGGGGGGGGACGCACAGATACGCAGTATTTT
TRBD1,TRBV6-1,TRBJ2-7,CASSARTGEGQYF,TGTGCCAGCAGTGCCCGGACAGGGGAAGGGCAGTACTTC
.,TRBV15,TRBJ1-2,CATSRGGVGYTF,TGTGCCACCAGCAGAGGCGGAGTAGGCTACACCTTC
.,TRBV7-9,TRBJ2-7,CASSRGVQQYF,TGTGCCAGCAGCCGCGGGGTACAGCAGTACTTC